A selection of T cell receptor beta chains follows, all from one sample in a study of CD8 T cells in Susac syndrome. TCRdb processed the immunoSEQ multiplex PCR reads anew with MiXCR; each CDR3 protein has one entry. The sample holds 200,000 to 250,000 distinct CDR3 sequences, about 95% seen once. The sample comprised CD4+ T cells from PBMCs. Receptors were obtained from a human donor with Susac syndrome. CDR3s include the opening cysteine and the closing phenylalanine or tryptophan. The order of the fields is CDR3 length, D gene, V gene, J gene, CDR3 protein, CDR3 DNA. A D gene is named only where the DNA matches it firmly.

len: 12
d_gene: -
v_gene: TRBV20-1
j_gene: TRBJ1-3
CDR3aa: CSGGVAGNTIYF
CDR3nt: TGCAGTGGGGGAGTTGCTGGAAACACCATATATTTT

len: 15
d_gene: TRBD1
v_gene: TRBV7-9
j_gene: TRBJ1-5
CDR3aa: CASSATGTGDQPQHF
CDR3nt: TGTGCCAGCAGCGCGACCGGGACAGGGGATCAGCCCCAGCATTTT

len: 14
d_gene: -
v_gene: TRBV7-8
j_gene: TRBJ1-6
CDR3aa: CASSSRVLNSPLHF
CDR3nt: TGTGCCAGCAGCTCCAGGGTCCTTAATTCACCCCTCCACTTT

len: 13
d_gene: -
v_gene: TRBV7-9
j_gene: TRBJ2-7
CDR3aa: CASSHPAQNEQYF
CDR3nt: TGTGCCAGCAGCCACCCGGCCCAGAACGAGCAGTACTTC

len: 13
d_gene: -
v_gene: TRBV30
j_gene: TRBJ1-2
CDR3aa: CAWRFWGEDGYTF
CDR3nt: TGTGCCTGGAGATTTTGGGGAGAGGATGGCTACACCTTC

len: 12
d_gene: -
v_gene: TRBV19
j_gene: TRBJ1-5
CDR3aa: CASNLYNQPQHF
CDR3nt: TGTGCCAGTAATTTGTACAATCAGCCCCAGCATTTT

len: 12
d_gene: -
v_gene: TRBV30
j_gene: TRBJ1-5
CDR3aa: CAWSVREQPQHF
CDR3nt: TGTGCCTGGAGTGTACGTGAGCAGCCCCAGCATTTT

len: 12
d_gene: -
v_gene: TRBV29-1
j_gene: TRBJ1-2
CDR3aa: CSVKGGGYGYTF
CDR3nt: TGCAGCGTAAAAGGCGGAGGGTATGGCTACACCTTC

len: 14
d_gene: TRBD1
v_gene: TRBV9
j_gene: TRBJ2-7
CDR3aa: CASSGQGEGFEQYF
CDR3nt: TGTGCCAGCAGCGGACAGGGGGAAGGGTTCGAGCAGTACTTC

len: 14
d_gene: -
v_gene: TRBV5-1
j_gene: TRBJ2-2
CDR3aa: CASSWTPNTGELFF
CDR3nt: TGCGCCAGCAGCTGGACACCGAACACCGGGGAGCTGTTTTTT

len: 12
d_gene: -
v_gene: TRBV30
j_gene: TRBJ1-1
CDR3aa: CAWTRGITEAFF
CDR3nt: TGTGCCTGGACAAGGGGAATCACTGAAGCTTTCTTT

len: 15
d_gene: -
v_gene: TRBV5-6
j_gene: TRBJ1-1
CDR3aa: CASSLAQGMNTEAFF
CDR3nt: TGTGCCAGCAGCTTGGCTCAGGGAATGAACACTGAAGCTTTCTTT

len: 13
d_gene: -
v_gene: TRBV30
j_gene: TRBJ2-2
CDR3aa: CAWSVPDTGELFF
CDR3nt: TGTGCCTGGAGTGTGCCGGACACCGGGGAGCTGTTTTTT

len: 15
d_gene: TRBD2
v_gene: TRBV14
j_gene: TRBJ2-7
CDR3aa: CASQRTGTNPYEQYF
CDR3nt: TGTGCCAGCCAACGGACCGGGACTAACCCCTACGAGCAGTACTTC

len: 16
d_gene: TRBD1
v_gene: TRBV12-3/TRBV12-4
j_gene: TRBJ2-3
CDR3aa: CASSLQGAISTDTQYF
CDR3nt: TGTGCCAGCAGTCTACAGGGGGCTATTAGCACAGATACGCAGTATTTT

len: 13
d_gene: TRBD1
v_gene: TRBV20-1
j_gene: TRBJ2-7
CDR3aa: CSAPGTGRYEQYF
CDR3nt: TGCAGTGCTCCCGGGACAGGGAGGTACGAGCAGTACTTC

len: 16
d_gene: TRBD1
v_gene: TRBV12-3/TRBV12-4
j_gene: TRBJ2-1
CDR3aa: CASSSPQGVGYNEQFF
CDR3nt: TGTGCCAGCAGTTCACCGCAGGGGGTGGGCTACAATGAGCAGTTCTTC

len: 13
d_gene: TRBD2
v_gene: TRBV24-1
j_gene: TRBJ2-5
CDR3aa: CAAGRTSKETQYF
CDR3nt: TGTGCTGCAGGTCGGACTAGTAAGGAGACCCAGTACTTC

len: 16
d_gene: -
v_gene: TRBV30
j_gene: TRBJ1-3
CDR3aa: CAWSGHGAVSGNTIYF
CDR3nt: TGTGCCTGGAGTGGGCACGGCGCCGTCTCTGGAAACACCATATATTTT

len: 11
d_gene: -
v_gene: TRBV6-6
j_gene: TRBJ2-5
CDR3aa: CATSGKETQYF
CDR3nt: TGTGCCACCTCAGGGAAAGAGACCCAGTACTTC

len: 13
d_gene: -
v_gene: TRBV7-3
j_gene: TRBJ1-1
CDR3aa: CASSLMVNTEAFF
CDR3nt: TGTGCCAGCAGCTTAATGGTGAACACTGAAGCTTTCTTT

len: 16
d_gene: TRBD2
v_gene: TRBV20-1
j_gene: TRBJ2-1
CDR3aa: CSASPLAGLSTLEQFF
CDR3nt: TGCAGTGCTAGTCCCCTAGCGGGGCTGTCAACCCTAGAGCAGTTCTTC

len: 16
d_gene: TRBD1
v_gene: TRBV18
j_gene: TRBJ1-2
CDR3aa: CASSPIAGTGNYGYTF
CDR3nt: TGTGCCAGCTCACCGATTGCCGGGACAGGGAACTATGGCTACACCTTC

len: 12
d_gene: -
v_gene: TRBV29-1
j_gene: TRBJ2-3
CDR3aa: CSVEGAPDTQYF
CDR3nt: TGCAGCGTTGAAGGGGCCCCAGATACGCAGTATTTT

len: 11
d_gene: -
v_gene: TRBV5-4
j_gene: TRBJ1-2
CDR3aa: CASSLVTSYTF
CDR3nt: TGTGCCAGCAGCTTGGTCACCTCCTACACCTTC

len: 15
d_gene: TRBD2
v_gene: TRBV20-1
j_gene: TRBJ2-5
CDR3aa: CSARPGEGIQETQYF
CDR3nt: TGCAGTGCTAGACCCGGGGAGGGGATCCAAGAGACCCAGTACTTC

len: 18
d_gene: -
v_gene: TRBV30
j_gene: TRBJ2-5
CDR3aa: CAWSVHPLTGEVQETQYF
CDR3nt: TGTGCCTGGAGTGTTCACCCACTGACGGGGGAGGTGCAAGAGACCCAGTACTTC

len: 16
d_gene: -
v_gene: TRBV29-1
j_gene: TRBJ2-1
CDR3aa: CSVTPRGGLKYNEQFF
CDR3nt: TGCAGCGTTACTCCCAGGGGGGGGCTCAAATACAATGAGCAGTTCTTC

len: 18
d_gene: TRBD2
v_gene: TRBV2
j_gene: TRBJ2-3
CDR3aa: CASSEASGGASGTDTQYF
CDR3nt: TGTGCCAGCAGTGAAGCTAGCGGGGGGGCCTCGGGCACAGATACGCAGTATTTT

len: 14
d_gene: -
v_gene: TRBV30
j_gene: TRBJ1-5
CDR3aa: CAWSGDPGNQPQHF
CDR3nt: TGTGCCTGGAGCGGGGACCCTGGCAATCAGCCCCAGCATTTT

len: 14
d_gene: -
v_gene: TRBV12-3/TRBV12-4
j_gene: TRBJ2-2
CDR3aa: CAIRKGANTGELFF
CDR3nt: TGTGCCATCAGGAAGGGGGCGAACACCGGGGAGCTGTTTTTT

len: 13
d_gene: -
v_gene: TRBV6-5
j_gene: TRBJ1-6
CDR3aa: CASRGGTNSPLHF
CDR3nt: TGTGCCAGCAGGGGGGGGACCAATTCACCCCTCCACTTT

len: 11
d_gene: -
v_gene: TRBV2
j_gene: TRBJ1-5
CDR3aa: CASSVLGPQHF
CDR3nt: TGTGCCAGCAGTGTCCTGGGGCCCCAGCATTTT

len: 14
d_gene: TRBD1
v_gene: TRBV20-1
j_gene: TRBJ1-6
CDR3aa: CSARGTGKVSPLHF
CDR3nt: TGCAGTGCTAGGGGGACAGGGAAGGTTTCACCCCTCCACTTT

len: 14
d_gene: -
v_gene: TRBV7-9
j_gene: TRBJ2-2
CDR3aa: CASSFVASGGELFF
CDR3nt: TGTGCCAGCAGCTTCGTAGCCTCCGGAGGGGAGCTGTTTTTT

len: 16
d_gene: -
v_gene: TRBV4-3
j_gene: TRBJ1-1
CDR3aa: CASSQEAAVMNTEAFF
CDR3nt: TGCGCCAGCAGCCAAGAAGCCGCAGTTATGAACACTGAAGCTTTCTTT

len: 12
d_gene: -
v_gene: TRBV29-1
j_gene: TRBJ2-1
CDR3aa: CSVEGWGGEQFF
CDR3nt: TGCAGCGTTGAAGGCTGGGGTGGTGAGCAGTTCTTC

len: 14
d_gene: -
v_gene: TRBV19
j_gene: TRBJ2-7
CDR3aa: CASSMAYSSYEQYF
CDR3nt: TGTGCCAGTAGTATGGCCTACTCCTCCTACGAGCAGTACTTC

len: 13
d_gene: -
v_gene: TRBV29-1
j_gene: TRBJ1-5
CDR3aa: CSVSPSSNQPQHF
CDR3nt: TGCAGCGTTTCGCCTTCCAGCAATCAGCCCCAGCATTTT

len: 15
d_gene: TRBD2
v_gene: TRBV29-1
j_gene: TRBJ2-2
CDR3aa: CSGLSGGLNTGELFF
CDR3nt: TGCAGCGGCCTCAGCGGGGGCCTTAACACCGGGGAGCTGTTTTTT

len: 13
d_gene: -
v_gene: TRBV30
j_gene: TRBJ2-2
CDR3aa: CAWSVGVTGELFF
CDR3nt: TGTGCCTGGAGTGTAGGGGTCACCGGGGAGCTGTTTTTT

len: 12
d_gene: -
v_gene: TRBV20-1
j_gene: TRBJ2-2
CDR3aa: CSARWGSGELFF
CDR3nt: TGCAGTGCCCGATGGGGGTCCGGGGAGCTGTTTTTT

len: 15
d_gene: TRBD1
v_gene: TRBV5-1
j_gene: TRBJ2-1
CDR3aa: CASSLAWTGGNEQFF
CDR3nt: TGCGCCAGCAGCTTAGCATGGACAGGTGGCAATGAGCAGTTCTTC

len: 17
d_gene: TRBD1
v_gene: TRBV4-3
j_gene: TRBJ2-5
CDR3aa: CASKPGQDLPPRETQYF
CDR3nt: TGCGCCAGTAAACCAGGACAGGACCTACCGCCCCGAGAGACCCAGTACTTC

len: 15
d_gene: -
v_gene: TRBV4-3
j_gene: TRBJ2-1
CDR3aa: CASSQEFRVSREQFF
CDR3nt: TGCGCCAGCAGCCAAGAATTTCGGGTCTCCCGAGAGCAGTTCTTC

len: 14
d_gene: -
v_gene: TRBV20-1
j_gene: TRBJ1-5
CDR3aa: CSATTEYSNQPQHF
CDR3nt: TGCAGTGCTACTACAGAATATAGCAATCAGCCCCAGCATTTT

len: 11
d_gene: -
v_gene: TRBV29-1
j_gene: TRBJ2-1
CDR3aa: CSVEEGWEQFF
CDR3nt: TGCAGCGTTGAAGAAGGGTGGGAGCAGTTCTTC

len: 15
d_gene: -
v_gene: TRBV7-9
j_gene: TRBJ2-1
CDR3aa: CASSLVDGSYNEQFF
CDR3nt: TGTGCCAGCAGCTTAGTGGACGGAAGTTACAATGAGCAGTTCTTC

len: 15
d_gene: -
v_gene: TRBV15
j_gene: TRBJ2-3
CDR3aa: CATSRDLEAGGTQYF
CDR3nt: TGTGCCACCAGCAGAGATCTCGAGGCAGGCGGAACGCAGTATTTT

len: 11
d_gene: -
v_gene: TRBV24-1
j_gene: TRBJ2-1
CDR3aa: CATSQRREQFF
CDR3nt: TGTGCCACCAGTCAACGACGAGAGCAGTTCTTC

len: 14
d_gene: -
v_gene: TRBV20-1
j_gene: TRBJ1-3
CDR3aa: CSAPARWTGNTIYF
CDR3nt: TGCAGTGCTCCCGCCCGGTGGACTGGAAACACCATATATTTT